This entry concerns a single TCR beta chain. This clone is a singleton in its sample. Its antigen is unknown. No base quality values were provided; no much bigger clone lies one nucleotide off. A FACSAria II was used to sort memory CD4+ T cells, defined as single viable CD3+CD4+CD8-CD45RO+ cells. CMV serostatus was determined with a Roche Elecsys assay detecting serum IgG against CMV pp150, pp28, p38 and p52. Following thawing, total CD4+ T cells were enriched through positive selection using CD4 magnetic microbeads. The samples came from a different study that was designed specifically to examine the CD4+ T cell memory repertoire. Peripheral blood mononuclear cells were isolated and cryopreserved following standard operating procedures; serum was stored at -80 °C. Staining used CD3-PerCP (BW264/56), CD4-APC (RPA-T4), CD45RO-PE (UCHT1) and CD8-Pacific Orange (3B5) antibodies, with Sytox blue excluding non-viable cells.

The CDR3 starts with the cysteine, ends with the phenylalanine, and has 13 residues. The sequence is cut down to CDR3 DNA, 39 bases in frame from base 1. Relative to germline, V is missing 1 base and J is missing 7 bases, with 2 bases of the junction outside any gene match. Per the germline V gene, LGHNA is the CDR1 and YNFKEQ is the CDR2. These data originate in a study of memory CD4+ T cells and cytomegalovirus serostatus (dated by TCRdb to the late 2010s). Context from the whole study: A total of some 35 healthy Belgian adults, of whom 9 were CMV seropositive and 24 were CMV seronegative, were included in the cohort. To replicate a published TCR-based CMV serostatus classifier, the researchers sequenced the CD4+ memory TCRbeta repertoires of a Belgian cohort whose cytomegalovirus serostatus was known. Points the paper makes about the study in general: The original-framework classifier achieved a median bootstrapped AUC of approximately 0.94 with a 95% CI of 0.76-1.00 on the Belgian cohort. For CMV serostatus prediction, a median bootstrapped AUC of about 0.96 was reached with the original framework, and a median bootstrapped AUC of roughly 0.92 was reached with a US-trained random forest. Results were interpreted as suggesting that the CMV-associated TCR signature is largely present in the CD4+ memory repertoire. Of 170 or so previously reported CMV-associated TCRbeta sequences, approximately 70 appeared in the CD4+ memory repertoires, each in one to five individuals. Only CD4+CD45RO+ memory cells were sequenced, in contrast to the original study, in which naive and memory CD4+ and CD8+ populations were covered.

The Quick-DNA Microprep Kit was used to extract genomic DNA from the sorted cells. Amplification of TCRbeta DNA was done with the immunoSEQ hsTCRbeta kit, following the protocol from the manufacturer. An Illumina MiSeq instrument was used to sequence the TCRbeta libraries. The authors' pipeline ran thus. Once out-of-frame sequences had been removed, fewer than 2.5 million distinct TCRbeta sequences were left, which works out to an average of about 66,813 per individual. Each individual was scored by the count of fewer than 200 previously reported CMV-associated TCRbeta sequences and the total productive distinct TCRbeta count. A beta-binomial model was reimplemented in Python, and random forests from scikit-learn, run with default parameters, were trained on data from the US cohort. Classifier performance on the Belgian cohort was summarized as median AUC with percentile confidence intervals calculated over 10,000 bootstrap iterations. This is the immuneACCESS table as TCRdb keeps it, with only in-frame sequences that have V and J called. A part of the clones is gone; compared with another copy, unresolved V genes explain less than half, and the rest is unexplained. V and J calls and clone size are given by that table; D and trimming were obtained from the DNA. Here the sample has 50,000 to 65,000 clones; approximately 78% occur a single time. The ten largest account for around 0.83% of the sample.

Sample: memory CD4+ T cells from blood. The receptor's source is an adult in good health and CMV-seronegative. The rearranged chain carries TRBV4-2 and TRBJ1-2, and TRBD1 matches 8 of the central bases. The DNA sequence is given as TGTGCCAGCAGCCAAGGGACAGGGTTTGGCTACACCTTC. Its coded protein is CASSQGTGFGYTF.